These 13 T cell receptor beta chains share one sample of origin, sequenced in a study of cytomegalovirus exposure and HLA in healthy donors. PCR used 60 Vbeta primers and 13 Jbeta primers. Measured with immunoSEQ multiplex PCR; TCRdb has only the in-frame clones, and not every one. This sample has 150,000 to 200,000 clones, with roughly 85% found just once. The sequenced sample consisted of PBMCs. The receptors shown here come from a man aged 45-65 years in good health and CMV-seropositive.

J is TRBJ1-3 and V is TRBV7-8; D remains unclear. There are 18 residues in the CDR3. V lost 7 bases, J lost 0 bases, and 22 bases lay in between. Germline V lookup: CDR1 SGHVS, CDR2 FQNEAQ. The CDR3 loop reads CASTERTELSGSGNTIYF. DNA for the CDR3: TGTGCCAGCACGGAGAGGACCGAGCTTAGCGGCTCTGGAAACACCATATATTTT.

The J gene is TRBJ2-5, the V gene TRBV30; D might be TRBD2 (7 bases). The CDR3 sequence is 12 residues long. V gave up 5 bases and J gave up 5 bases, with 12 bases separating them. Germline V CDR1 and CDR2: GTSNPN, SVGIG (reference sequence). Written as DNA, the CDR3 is TGTGCCTGGCTAAGGGGGGGGGAGACCCAGTACTTC. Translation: CAWLRGGETQYF.

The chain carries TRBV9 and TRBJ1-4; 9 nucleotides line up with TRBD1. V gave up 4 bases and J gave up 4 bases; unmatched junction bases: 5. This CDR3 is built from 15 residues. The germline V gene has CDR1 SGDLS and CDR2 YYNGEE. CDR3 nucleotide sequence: TGTGCCAGCAGCCCGGGACAGGGCGGTAATGAAAAACTGTTTTTT. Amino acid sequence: CASSPGQGGNEKLFF.

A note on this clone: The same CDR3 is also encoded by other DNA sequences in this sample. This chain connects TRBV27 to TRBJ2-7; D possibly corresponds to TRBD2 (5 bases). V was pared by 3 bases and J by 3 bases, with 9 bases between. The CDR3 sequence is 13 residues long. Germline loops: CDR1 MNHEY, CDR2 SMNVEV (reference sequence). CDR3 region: CASSFRGSYEQYF. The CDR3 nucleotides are TGTGCCAGCAGTTTTCGGGGTAGCTACGAGCAGTACTTC.

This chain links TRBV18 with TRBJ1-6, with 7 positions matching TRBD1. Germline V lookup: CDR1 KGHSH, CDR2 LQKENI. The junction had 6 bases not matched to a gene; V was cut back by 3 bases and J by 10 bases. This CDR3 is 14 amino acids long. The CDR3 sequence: CASSPTGSGSPLHF. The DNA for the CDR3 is TGTGCCAGCTCACCGACAGGGTCGGGGTCACCCCTCCACTTT.

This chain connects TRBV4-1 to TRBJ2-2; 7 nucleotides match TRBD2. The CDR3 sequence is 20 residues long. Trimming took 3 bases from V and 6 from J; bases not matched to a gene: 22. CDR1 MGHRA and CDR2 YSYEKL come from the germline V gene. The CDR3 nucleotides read TGCGCCAGCAGCCACCCCCCTTTCGGAGGTGGGAGGGATAGGGCCGGGGAGCTGTTTTTT. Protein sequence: CASSHPPFGGGRDRAGELFF.

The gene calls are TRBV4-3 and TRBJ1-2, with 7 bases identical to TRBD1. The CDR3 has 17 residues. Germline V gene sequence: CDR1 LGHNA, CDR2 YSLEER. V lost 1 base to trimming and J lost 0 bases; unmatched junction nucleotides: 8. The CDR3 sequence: CASSQVYTGTANYGYTF. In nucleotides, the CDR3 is TGCGCCAGCAGCCAAGTTTATACAGGGACAGCTAACTATGGCTACACCTTC.

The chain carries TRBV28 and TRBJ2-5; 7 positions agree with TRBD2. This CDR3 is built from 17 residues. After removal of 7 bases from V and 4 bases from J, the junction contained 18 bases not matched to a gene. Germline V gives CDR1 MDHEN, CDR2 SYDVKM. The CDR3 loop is CASTPPVLAENRETQYF. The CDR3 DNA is TGTGCCAGCACCCCACCCGTGCTAGCGGAGAATCGAGAGACCCAGTACTTC.

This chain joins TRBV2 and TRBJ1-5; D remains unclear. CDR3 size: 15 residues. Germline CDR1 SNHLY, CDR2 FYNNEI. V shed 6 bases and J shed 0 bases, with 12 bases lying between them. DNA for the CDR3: TGTGCCAGCAGGGTGGGCAGAGTTAGCAATCAGCCCCAGCATTTT. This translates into CASRVGRVSNQPQHF.

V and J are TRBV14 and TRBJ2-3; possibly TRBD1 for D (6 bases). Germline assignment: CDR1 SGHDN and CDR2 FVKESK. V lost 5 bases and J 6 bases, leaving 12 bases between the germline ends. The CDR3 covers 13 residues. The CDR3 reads CASSEQGYDTQYF. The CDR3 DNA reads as TGTGCCAGCAGCGAGCAGGGGTACGATACGCAGTATTTT.

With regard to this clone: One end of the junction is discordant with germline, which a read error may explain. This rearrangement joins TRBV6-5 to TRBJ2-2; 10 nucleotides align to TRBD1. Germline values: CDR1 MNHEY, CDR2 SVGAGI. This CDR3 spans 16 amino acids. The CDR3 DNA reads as TGTGCCAGCAGCTACTACCCGGGACAGGGGACCGGGGAGCTGTTTTTT. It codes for CASSYYPGQGTGELFF.

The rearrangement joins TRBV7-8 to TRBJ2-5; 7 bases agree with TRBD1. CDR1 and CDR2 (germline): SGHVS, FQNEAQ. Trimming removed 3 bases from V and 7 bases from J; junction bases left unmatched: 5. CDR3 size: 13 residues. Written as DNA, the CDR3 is TGTGCCAGCAGCTTGGGACAGATGGGGACCCAGTACTTC. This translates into CASSLGQMGTQYF.

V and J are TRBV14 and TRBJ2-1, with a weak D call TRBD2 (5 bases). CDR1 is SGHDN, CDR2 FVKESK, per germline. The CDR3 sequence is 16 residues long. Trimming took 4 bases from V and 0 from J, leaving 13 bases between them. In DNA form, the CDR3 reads TGTGCCAGCAGCCCAGAGGGCACCCGCTCCTACAATGAGCAGTTCTTC. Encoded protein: CASSPEGTRSYNEQFF. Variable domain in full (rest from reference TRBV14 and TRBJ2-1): EAGVTQFPSHSVIEKGQTVTLRCDPISGHDNLYWYRRVMGKEIKFLLHFVKESKQDESGMPNNRFLAERTGGTYSTLKVQPAELEDSGVYFCASSPEGTRSYNEQFFGPGTRLTVL.